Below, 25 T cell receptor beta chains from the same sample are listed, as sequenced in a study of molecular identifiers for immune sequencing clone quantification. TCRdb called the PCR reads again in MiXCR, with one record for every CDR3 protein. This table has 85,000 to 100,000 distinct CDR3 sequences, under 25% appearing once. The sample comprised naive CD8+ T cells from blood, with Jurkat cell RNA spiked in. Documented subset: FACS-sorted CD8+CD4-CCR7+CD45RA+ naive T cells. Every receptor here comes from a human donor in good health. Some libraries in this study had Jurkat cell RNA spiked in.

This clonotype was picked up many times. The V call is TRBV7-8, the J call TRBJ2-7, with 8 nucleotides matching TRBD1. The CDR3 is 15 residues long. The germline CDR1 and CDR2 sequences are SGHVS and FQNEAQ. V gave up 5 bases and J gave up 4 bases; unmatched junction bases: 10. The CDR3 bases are TGTGCCAGCAGCATCCGACAGGGGTTCTTGTACGAGCAGTACTTC. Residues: CASSIRQGFLYEQYF.

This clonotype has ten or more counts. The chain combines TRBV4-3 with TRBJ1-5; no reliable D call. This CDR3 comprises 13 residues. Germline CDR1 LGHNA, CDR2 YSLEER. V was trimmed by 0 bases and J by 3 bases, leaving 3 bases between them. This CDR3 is CASSQDTNQPQHF. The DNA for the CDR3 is TGCGCCAGCAGCCAAGATACCAATCAGCCCCAGCATTTT.

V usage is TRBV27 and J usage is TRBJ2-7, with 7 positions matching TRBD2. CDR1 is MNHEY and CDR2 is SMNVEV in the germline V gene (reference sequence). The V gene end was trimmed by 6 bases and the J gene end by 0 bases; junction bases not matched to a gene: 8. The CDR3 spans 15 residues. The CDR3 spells CASREAGLSSYEQYF. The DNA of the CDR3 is TGTGCCAGCAGGGAAGCGGGGCTAAGCTCCTACGAGCAGTACTTC.

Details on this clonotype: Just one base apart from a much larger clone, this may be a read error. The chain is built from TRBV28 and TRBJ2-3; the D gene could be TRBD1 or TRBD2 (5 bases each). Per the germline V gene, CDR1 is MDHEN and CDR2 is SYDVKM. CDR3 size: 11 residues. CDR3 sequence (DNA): TGTGCCCCTCCTAGCACAGGTACGCAGTATTTT. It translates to CAPPSTGTQYF.

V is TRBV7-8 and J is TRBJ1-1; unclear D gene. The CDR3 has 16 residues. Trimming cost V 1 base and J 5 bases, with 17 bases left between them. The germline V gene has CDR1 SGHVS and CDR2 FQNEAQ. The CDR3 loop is CASSLGAAGSLTEAFF. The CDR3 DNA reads TGTGCCAGCAGCTTAGGGGCCGCGGGGAGTTTAACTGAAGCTTTCTTT.

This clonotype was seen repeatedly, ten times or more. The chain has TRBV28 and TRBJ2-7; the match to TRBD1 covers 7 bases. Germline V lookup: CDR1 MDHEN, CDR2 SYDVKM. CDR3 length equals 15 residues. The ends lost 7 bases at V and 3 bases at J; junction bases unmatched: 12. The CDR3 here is CASTLEGALGYEQYF. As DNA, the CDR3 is TGTGCCAGCACTCTTGAGGGGGCCCTTGGCTACGAGCAGTACTTC.

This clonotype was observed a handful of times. The CDR3, as DNA: TGTGCCAGCAGCGGGGAAAACACCGGGGAGCTGTTTTTT. It specifies CASSGENTGELFF. V gene TRBV13 combines with J gene TRBJ2-2; D remains ambiguous. There are 13 residues in the CDR3. Trimming cost V 5 bases and J 2 bases, with 6 bases left between them. Germline CDR1 PRHDT, CDR2 FYEKMQ (reference sequence).

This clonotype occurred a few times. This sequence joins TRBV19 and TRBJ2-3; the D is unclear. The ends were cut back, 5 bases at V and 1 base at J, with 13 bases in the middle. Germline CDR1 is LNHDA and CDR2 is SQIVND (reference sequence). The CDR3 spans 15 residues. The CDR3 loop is CASSASGLRTDTQYF. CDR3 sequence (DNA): TGTGCCAGTAGTGCGTCAGGTCTTCGCACAGATACGCAGTATTTT.

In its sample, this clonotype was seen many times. CDR3 DNA: TGCAGTGCTAGAGACTATGGAGGTGAAGGGGCTCCATATAGCAATCAGCCCCAGCATTTT. Residues: CSARDYGGEGAPYSNQPQHF. The chain employs TRBV20-1 and TRBJ1-5, with a tentative D call TRBD1 (5 bases). There are 20 residues in the CDR3. Trimming stripped 0 bases from V and 0 bases from J, with 24 bases between. Germline assignment: CDR1 DFQATT and CDR2 SNEGSKA (reference sequence).

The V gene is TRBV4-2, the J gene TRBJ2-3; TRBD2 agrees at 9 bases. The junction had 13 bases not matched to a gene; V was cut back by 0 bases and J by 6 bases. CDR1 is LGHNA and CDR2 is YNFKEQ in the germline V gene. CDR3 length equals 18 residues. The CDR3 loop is CASSQDLGGRASRDTQYF. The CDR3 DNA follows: TGTGCCAGCAGCCAAGATCTTGGCGGGAGGGCCTCAAGGGATACGCAGTATTTT.

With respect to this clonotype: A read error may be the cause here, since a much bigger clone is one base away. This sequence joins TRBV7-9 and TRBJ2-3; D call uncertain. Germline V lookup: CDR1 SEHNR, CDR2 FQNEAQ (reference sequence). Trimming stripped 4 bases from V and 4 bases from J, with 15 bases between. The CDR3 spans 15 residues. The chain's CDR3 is CASSSTRPAPDTQYF. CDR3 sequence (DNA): TGTGCCAGCAGCTCTACCCGACCAGCCCCAGATACGCAGTATTTT.

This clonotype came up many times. CDR3 loop: CATSRESTDTQYF. CDR3 bases: TGTGCCACCAGCAGAGAGAGCACAGATACGCAGTATTTT. The rearrangement joins TRBV15 to TRBJ2-3, with unresolved D. Germline CDR1 reads LNHNV; CDR2 reads YYDKDF (reference sequence). The CDR3 runs to 13 residues. V shed 0 bases and J shed 0 bases, with 1 base lying between them. The complete variable domain, with remaining parts taken from reference TRBV15 and TRBJ2-3, reads DAMVIQNPRYQVTQFGKPVTLSCSQTLNHNVMYWYQQKSSQAPKLLFHYYDKDFNNEADTPDNFQSRRPNTSFCFLDIRSPGLGDTAMYLCATSRESTDTQYFGPGTRLTVL.

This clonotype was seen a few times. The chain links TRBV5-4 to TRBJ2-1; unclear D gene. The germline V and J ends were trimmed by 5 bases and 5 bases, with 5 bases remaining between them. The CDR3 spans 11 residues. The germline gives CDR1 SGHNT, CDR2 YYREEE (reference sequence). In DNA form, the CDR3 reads TGTGCCAGCAGTCGGGACAATGAGCAGTTCTTC. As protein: CASSRDNEQFF. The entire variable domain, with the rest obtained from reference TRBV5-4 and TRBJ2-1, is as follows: ETGVTQSPTHLIKTRGQQVTLRCSSQSGHNTVSWYQQALGQGPQFIFQYYREEENGRGNFPPRFSGLQFPNYSSELNVNALELDDSALYLCASSRDNEQFFGPGTRLTVL.

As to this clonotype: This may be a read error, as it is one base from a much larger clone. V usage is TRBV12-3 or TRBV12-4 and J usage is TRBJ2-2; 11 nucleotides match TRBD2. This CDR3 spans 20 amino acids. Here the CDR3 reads CASSSLGSGRALVNTGKLFF. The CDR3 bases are TGTGCCAGCAGTTCCTTAGGTAGCGGGAGGGCCCTCGTAAACACCGGGAAGCTGTTTTTT.

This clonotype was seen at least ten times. This CDR3 reads CAWSGGQGNNEQFF. In DNA form, the CDR3 reads TGTGCCTGGAGTGGGGGACAGGGGAACAATGAGCAGTTCTTC. V gene TRBV30 combines with J gene TRBJ2-1; 10 positions agree with TRBD1. CDR3 length equals 14 residues. Germline V CDR1 and CDR2: GTSNPN, SVGIG (reference sequence). V gave up 1 base and J gave up 5 bases; unmatched junction bases: 2.

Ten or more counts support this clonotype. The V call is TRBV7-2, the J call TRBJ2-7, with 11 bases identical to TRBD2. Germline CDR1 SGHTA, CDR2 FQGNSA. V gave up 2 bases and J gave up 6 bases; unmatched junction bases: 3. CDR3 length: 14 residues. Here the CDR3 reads CASSLTSGGSEQYF. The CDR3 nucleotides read TGTGCCAGCAGCTTAACTAGCGGGGGTTCCGAGCAGTACTTC.

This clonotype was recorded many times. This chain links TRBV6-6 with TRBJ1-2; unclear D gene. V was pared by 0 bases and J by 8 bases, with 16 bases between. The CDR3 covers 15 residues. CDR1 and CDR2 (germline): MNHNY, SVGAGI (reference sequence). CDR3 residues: CASSYSSAEFRGYTF. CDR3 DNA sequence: TGTGCCAGCAGTTACTCCAGCGCAGAATTTCGGGGCTACACCTTC.

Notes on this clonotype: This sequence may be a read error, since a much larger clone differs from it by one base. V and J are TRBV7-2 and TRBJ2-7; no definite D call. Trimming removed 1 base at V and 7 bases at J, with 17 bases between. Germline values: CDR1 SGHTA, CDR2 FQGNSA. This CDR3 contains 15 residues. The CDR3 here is CASSLGWLGMGEQYF. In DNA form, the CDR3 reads TGTGCCAGCAGCTTAGGTTGGCTGGGGATGGGTGAGCAGTACTTC.

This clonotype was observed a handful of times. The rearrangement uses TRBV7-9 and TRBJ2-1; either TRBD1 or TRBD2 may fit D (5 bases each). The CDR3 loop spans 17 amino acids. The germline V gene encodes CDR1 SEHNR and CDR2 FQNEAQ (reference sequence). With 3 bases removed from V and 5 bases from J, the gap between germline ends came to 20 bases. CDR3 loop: CASSFPPAGTKNNEQFF. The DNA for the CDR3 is TGTGCCAGCAGCTTCCCACCCGCCGGGACCAAGAACAATGAGCAGTTCTTC.

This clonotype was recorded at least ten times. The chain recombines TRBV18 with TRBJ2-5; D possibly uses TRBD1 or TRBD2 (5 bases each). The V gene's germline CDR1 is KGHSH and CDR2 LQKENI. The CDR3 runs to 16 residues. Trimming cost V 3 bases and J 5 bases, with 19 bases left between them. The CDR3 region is CASSPGRVPELETQYF. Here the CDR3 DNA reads TGTGCCAGCTCACCGGGGCGGGTCCCCGAATTGGAGACCCAGTACTTC.

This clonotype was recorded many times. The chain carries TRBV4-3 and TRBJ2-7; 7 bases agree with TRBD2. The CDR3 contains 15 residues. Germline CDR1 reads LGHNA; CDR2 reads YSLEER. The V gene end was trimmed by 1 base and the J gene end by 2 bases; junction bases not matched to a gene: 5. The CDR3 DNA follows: TGCGCCAGCAGCCAAGGGGAGGGGCGCCCCTACGAGCAGTACTTC. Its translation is CASSQGEGRPYEQYF.

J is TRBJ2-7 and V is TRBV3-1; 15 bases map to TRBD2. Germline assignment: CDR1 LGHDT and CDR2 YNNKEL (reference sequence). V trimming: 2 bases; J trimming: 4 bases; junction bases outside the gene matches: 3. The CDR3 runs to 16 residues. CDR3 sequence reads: CASSQTGLAGGYEQYF. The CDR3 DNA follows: TGTGCCAGCAGCCAAACCGGACTAGCGGGAGGGTACGAGCAGTACTTC.

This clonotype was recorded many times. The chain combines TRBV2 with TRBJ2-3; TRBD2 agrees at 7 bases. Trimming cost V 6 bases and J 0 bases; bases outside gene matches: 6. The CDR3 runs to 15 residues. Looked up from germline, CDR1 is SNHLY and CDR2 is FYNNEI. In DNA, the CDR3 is TGTGCCAGCAGGCCTAGCGGACTCAGCACAGATACGCAGTATTTT. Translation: CASRPSGLSTDTQYF.

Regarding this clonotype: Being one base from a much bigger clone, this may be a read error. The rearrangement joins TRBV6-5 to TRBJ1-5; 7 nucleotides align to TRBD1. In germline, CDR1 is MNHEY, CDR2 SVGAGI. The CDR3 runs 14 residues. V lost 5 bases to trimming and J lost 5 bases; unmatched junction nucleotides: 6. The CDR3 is CASSNRDSDQPQHF. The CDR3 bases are TGTGCCAGCAGTAACAGGGACAGCGATCAGCCCCAGCATTTT.

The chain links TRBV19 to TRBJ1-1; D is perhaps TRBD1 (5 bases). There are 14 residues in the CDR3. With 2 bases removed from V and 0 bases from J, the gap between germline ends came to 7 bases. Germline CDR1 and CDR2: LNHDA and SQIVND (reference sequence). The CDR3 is CASSITGMNTEAFF. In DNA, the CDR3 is TGTGCCAGTAGTATAACAGGAATGAACACTGAAGCTTTCTTT.